These 15 T cell receptor beta chains came from one sample sequenced in a study of blood T cell repertoires in COVID-19. Only in-frame clones appear in the TCRdb table, and some are missing; sequencing was by immunoSEQ multiplex PCR. The sample records fewer than 90,000 clones, roughly four fifths being singletons. Source material: peripheral blood. These receptors were obtained from a man aged 50 to 59 with acute or convalescent COVID-19.

This rearrangement joins TRBV9 to TRBJ2-7; 9 nucleotides match TRBD1. Germline V lookup: CDR1 SGDLS, CDR2 YYNGEE. The CDR3 loop spans 16 amino acids. Germline trimming cut 0 bases from V and 0 bases from J; bases unmatched to any gene: 4. For the CDR3, the DNA is TGTGCCAGCAGCGTAGGGACAGGGGCTAGCTCCTACGAGCAGTACTTC. Protein: CASSVGTGASSYEQYF.

The chain joins TRBV5-6 to TRBJ1-1, with 9 bases identical to TRBD1. Per germline, CDR1 SGHDT and CDR2 YYEEEE. CDR3 length: 15 residues. V dropped 0 bases and J dropped 6; count of bases not matched to a gene: 6. CDR3 loop: CASSLGDRVWAEAFF. Written as DNA, the CDR3 is TGTGCCAGCAGCTTGGGGGACAGGGTATGGGCTGAAGCTTTCTTT. The complete variable domain, with remaining parts taken from reference TRBV5-6 and TRBJ1-1, reads DAGVTQSPTHLIKTRGQQVTLRCSPKSGHDTVSWYQQALGQGPQFIFQYYEEEERQRGNFPDRFSGHQFPNYSSELNVNALLLGDSALYLCASSLGDRVWAEAFFGQGTRLTVV.

This clone showed up just a few times. This sequence joins TRBV6-1 and TRBJ1-2; no reliable D call. In germline, CDR1 is MNHNS, CDR2 SASEGT. The CDR3 has 13 residues. The ends were cut back, 3 bases at V and 1 base at J, with 6 bases in the middle. Here the CDR3 reads CASSDQVNYGYTF. In DNA form, the CDR3 reads TGTGCCAGCAGTGATCAGGTTAACTATGGCTACACCTTC.

J is TRBJ2-1 and V is TRBV29-1, with a possible D match to TRBD2 (5 bases). CDR1 is SQVTM, CDR2 ANQGSEA, per germline. CDR3 length equals 12 residues. V was shortened by 2 bases and J by 10 bases, with 12 bases between the two germline ends. The CDR3 DNA reads TGCAGCGTTGAAATGCTGACTACGGAGCAGTTCTTC. Encoded protein: CSVEMLTTEQFF.

The J gene is TRBJ1-3, the V gene TRBV24-1, with a weak D call TRBD1 (6 bases). Deletions cut 4 bases from V and 3 bases from J, with 15 bases between. Per germline, CDR1 KGHDR and CDR2 SFDVKD. The CDR3 has 16 residues. CDR3 region: CATSETDGQLGNTIYF. The CDR3 nucleotides are TGTGCCACCAGTGAAACAGACGGACAGCTTGGAAACACCATATATTTT.

This chain links TRBV29-1 with TRBJ2-6; TRBD2 matches at 7 bases. V lost 5 bases and J lost 2; bases outside the gene matches: 0. CDR1 and CDR2 (germline): SQVTM, ANQGSEA. This CDR3 contains 13 residues. The chain's CDR3 is CSVRGAGANVLTF. The CDR3 bases are TGCAGCGTTCGGGGGGCTGGGGCCAACGTCCTGACTTTC.

The chain recombines TRBV6-1 with TRBJ1-1; no clear D. The germline V gene has CDR1 MNHNS and CDR2 SASEGT. This CDR3 has 14 residues. Trimming took off 3 bases at V and 1 base at J, with 9 bases between the two ends. CDR3 in DNA: TGTGCCAGCAGTGATGTACGGAGGAACACTGAAGCTTTCTTT. Protein sequence: CASSDVRRNTEAFF.

In this sample, this clone turned up a few times. The J gene is TRBJ1-1, the V gene TRBV30; the D gene is possibly TRBD1 (5 bases). Germline V gene sequence: CDR1 GTSNPN, CDR2 SVGIG (reference sequence). V was pared by 0 bases and J by 12 bases, with 17 bases between. The CDR3 is made up of 13 amino acids. The CDR3 region has the DNA TGTGCCTGGAGTGTACGCCGGGCAGGGTGGACTTTCTTT. It is translated as CAWSVRRAGWTFF.

The rearrangement uses TRBV30 and TRBJ2-3; tentative D call: TRBD2 (7 bases). Deletions cut 5 bases from V and 2 bases from J, with 17 bases between. The CDR3 runs 15 residues. The V gene's germline CDR1 is GTSNPN and CDR2 SVGIG (reference sequence). CDR3 sequence (DNA): TGTGCCTGGGATCTGGGCGGGGGCGACACAGATACGCAGTATTTT. Amino acids: CAWDLGGGDTDTQYF.

The J gene is TRBJ2-7, the V gene TRBV10-3, with TRBD1 as a possible D gene (6 bases). With 8 bases removed from V and 6 bases from J, the gap between germline ends came to 14 bases. Germline CDR1 is ENHRY and CDR2 is SYGVKD. CDR3 length equals 12 residues. CDR3 sequence reads: CAIARGESEQYF. CDR3 in DNA: TGTGCCATCGCCAGGGGTGAATCCGAGCAGTACTTC.

The chain is built from TRBV29-1 and TRBJ1-1, with TRBD1 matching over 9 bases. The CDR3 has 13 residues. Germline V gene lookup returns CDR1 SQVTM and CDR2 ANQGSEA. V lost 3 bases and J lost 6; bases outside the gene matches: 5. CDR3 amino acids: CSVDNWTGAEAFF. The CDR3 region has the DNA TGCAGCGTTGACAACTGGACAGGGGCTGAAGCTTTCTTT.

The rearrangement joins TRBV19 to TRBJ2-3; 12 bases line up with TRBD2. Germline V gives CDR1 LNHDA, CDR2 SQIVND (reference sequence). V shed 4 bases, J shed 2 bases, and the junction held 4 bases outside the gene matches. The CDR3 loop spans 16 amino acids. The CDR3 protein is CASSTGLAGTTDTQYF. CDR3 nucleotide sequence: TGTGCCAGTAGTACCGGACTAGCGGGGACCACAGATACGCAGTATTTT.

In its sample, this clone was seen once. V and J are TRBV5-1 and TRBJ2-1; no firm D call. The CDR3 loop spans 15 amino acids. V was cut by 0 bases and J by 4 bases, with 11 bases left in between. Germline V gives CDR1 SGHRS, CDR2 YFSETQ. This CDR3 is CASSLAGQLYNEQFF. The CDR3 DNA follows: TGCGCCAGCAGCTTGGCTGGGCAACTTTACAATGAGCAGTTCTTC.

V and J are TRBV6-5 and TRBJ1-6, with D perhaps matching TRBD1 (6 bases). The CDR3 totals 14 residues. The germline V gene has CDR1 MNHEY and CDR2 SVGAGI. V was pared by 6 bases and J by 7 bases, with 13 bases between. The CDR3 region is CASSLDQGNSPLHF. The DNA of the CDR3 is TGTGCCAGCAGCCTCGATCAGGGGAATTCACCCCTCCACTTT.

The rearrangement joins TRBV5-5 to TRBJ1-3; D remains ambiguous. The ends were cut back, 0 bases at V and 4 bases at J, with 20 bases in the middle. Germline CDR1 is SGHKS and CDR2 is YYEKEE (reference sequence). CDR3 size: 18 residues. Written as DNA, the CDR3 is TGTGCCAGCAGCTTGGTTCAGGTACCCTCTGTTGCGGGAAACACCATATATTTT. This encodes CASSLVQVPSVAGNTIYF.